Presented here are 13 T cell receptor beta chains from one specimen sequenced in a study of human T cells and chemical hapten exposure (dated by TCRdb to the early 2020s). The time point tag for this specimen amounts to: patch test 3, about 24 weeks after DPC sensitization. According to the study, the label for this sample's treatment or condition signals: therapeutic diphenylcyclopropenone sensitization with weekly scalp DPC. The method behind the library was RACE. TCRdb names NextSeq 500 as the instrument used. TCRdb ran its own pipeline on the public reads, namely fastp trimming at Q25 and MiXCR clone calling, and kept in-frame beta chains. One record per CDR3 amino acid sequence lists the most common genes and DNA. The sample includes 70,000 or so distinct CDR3 sequences, with 11% observed a single time. The ten largest clones represent roughly 1.5% of the sample. This sample comprised whole blood, obtained in connection with sensitization to the hapten diphenylcyclopropenone (DPC). The receptors here all came from a woman between 45 and 60 years old with alopecia areata. Some clones in this sample may be carry-over from other donors' samples.

Concerning this clonotype: A read error is possible here, since a much larger clone lies one base away. The CDR3 region is CVSSLSALGSADIQYF. The CDR3 region has the DNA TGTGTCAGCAGCTTATCGGCCCTAGGCTCCGCAGACATTCAGTACTTC. The rearrangement uses TRBV7-9 and TRBJ2-4; D is unresolved. The germline gives CDR1 SEHNR, CDR2 FQNEAQ (reference sequence). This CDR3 has 16 residues.

This clonotype was found many times. V gene TRBV5-1 combines with J gene TRBJ1-5; 7 nucleotides match TRBD1. The CDR3 spans 15 residues. The V segment lost 0 bases and the J segment 0 bases; nucleotides outside the gene matches: 0. CDR1 and CDR2 from the germline V gene are SGHRS and YFSETQ. For the CDR3, the DNA is TGCGCCAGCAGCTTGGGGGACAGTAGCAATCAGCCCCAGCATTTT. Encoded protein: CASSLGDSSNQPQHF.

The rearrangement joins TRBV20-1 to TRBJ2-7; D is possibly TRBD1 (6 bases). CDR1 is DFQATT and CDR2 is SNEGSKA in the germline V gene (reference sequence). This CDR3 has 14 residues. V gave up 1 base and J gave up 4 bases, with 14 bases separating them. The CDR3 is CSARGQGQFYEQYF. The CDR3 nucleotides are TGCAGTGCTAGAGGCCAGGGGCAGTTTTACGAGCAGTACTTC.

The chain employs TRBV18 and TRBJ1-1; D is undetermined. This CDR3 is 12 amino acids long. Germline V gene sequence: CDR1 KGHSH, CDR2 LQKENI. Trimming removed 3 bases from V and 10 bases from J, with 12 bases in between. In DNA form, the CDR3 reads TGTGCCAGCTCACCTCGTGGGGAAGTAGCTTTCTTT. It is translated as CASSPRGEVAFF. The full variable domain, in which reference TRBV18 and TRBJ1-1 provide the parts outside the CDR3, is NAGVMQNPRHLVRRRGQEARLRCSPMKGHSHVYWYRQLPEEGLKFMVYLQKENIIDESGMPKERFSAEFPKEGPSILRIQQVVRGDSAAYFCASSPRGEVAFFGQGTRLTVV.

This clonotype occurred many times. The chain combines TRBV5-4 with TRBJ1-6; 12 nucleotides line up with TRBD1. This CDR3 spans 15 amino acids. Germline CDR1 is SGHNT and CDR2 is YYREEE (reference sequence). V lost 2 bases and J lost 8; bases outside the gene matches: 2. CDR3 sequence: CASSLGTGGYSPLHF. In DNA, the CDR3 is TGTGCCAGCAGCTTAGGGACAGGGGGCTATTCACCCCTCCACTTT. The full variable domain, in which reference TRBV5-4 and TRBJ1-6 provide the parts outside the CDR3, is ETGVTQSPTHLIKTRGQQVTLRCSSQSGHNTVSWYQQALGQGPQFIFQYYREEENGRGNFPPRFSGLQFPNYSSELNVNALELDDSALYLCASSLGTGGYSPLHFGNGTRLTVT.

The genes are TRBV20-1 and TRBJ2-5, with D perhaps TRBD1 (5 bases). Germline V gives CDR1 DFQATT, CDR2 SNEGSKA (reference sequence). This CDR3 has 15 residues. Trimming took 3 bases from V and 4 from J, leaving 18 bases between them. CDR3 region: CSASRPEGVPETQYF. The CDR3 DNA reads TGCAGTGCTAGCAGACCCGAAGGGGTCCCAGAGACCCAGTACTTC.

J is TRBJ1-4 and V is TRBV12-3 or TRBV12-4; 9 positions match TRBD1. The J segment lost 8 bases and the V segment lost 4 bases, leaving 5 bases of the junction unmatched. The CDR3 is 14 residues long. Here the CDR3 DNA reads TGTGCCAGCAGTTCCCGACAGGGGGGGGAAAAACTGTTTTTT. Its protein product is CASSSRQGGEKLFF.

The rearrangement joins TRBV6-5 to TRBJ1-4; the D is unclear. CDR3 length: 14 residues. V was pared by 6 bases and J by 8 bases, with 16 bases between. Looked up from germline, CDR1 is MNHEY and CDR2 is SVGAGI. The CDR3 sequence: CASRPDEIGEKLFF. The CDR3 DNA sequence: TGTGCCAGCAGACCCGATGAGATTGGGGAAAAACTGTTTTTT.

Note on this clonotype: Sequence at one end of the junction differs from germline and may be a read error. This chain uses TRBV29-1 with TRBJ1-1; D remains ambiguous. This CDR3 has 10 residues. Germline assignment: CDR1 SQVTM and CDR2 ANQGSEA. The CDR3 bases are TGCAGCGTTCAAGAGATAGAAGCTTTCTTT. Amino acid sequence: CSVQEIEAFF.

The V call is TRBV28, the J call TRBJ2-6, with a possible D match to TRBD2 (5 bases). Trimming pared 6 bases from V and 9 bases from J, leaving 15 bases between. Looked up from germline, CDR1 is MDHEN and CDR2 is SYDVKM. The CDR3 is 14 amino acids. In DNA, the CDR3 is TGTGCCAGCAGAGACCCCGGGATCTACAACGTCCTGACTTTC. Encoded protein: CASRDPGIYNVLTF.

This clonotype has more than one count but fewer than ten. This rearrangement joins TRBV29-1 to TRBJ2-2; unclear D gene. Between the trimmed V and J ends, which lost 5 bases and 4 bases, there was a span of 14 bases. Germline V lookup: CDR1 SQVTM, CDR2 ANQGSEA. The CDR3 loop spans 14 amino acids. The CDR3 sequence is CSVTPLLSTGELFF. In DNA form, the CDR3 reads TGCAGCGTTACGCCTCTGCTAAGCACCGGGGAGCTGTTTTTT.

This clonotype was observed many times. The chain joins TRBV18 to TRBJ1-2, with D perhaps TRBD1 (5 bases). From germline, CDR1 is KGHSH and CDR2 LQKENI. The V and J ends lost 3 bases and 12 bases respectively, with 23 bases between them. The CDR3 loop spans 15 amino acids. CDR3 sequence (DNA): TGTGCCAGCTCACCTGGCCGGACACCAACTTCGGGCAACACCTTC. It yields the protein CASSPGRTPTSGNTF.

The rearrangement uses TRBV7-2 and TRBJ2-5; D not resolved. CDR1 and CDR2 (germline): SGHTA, FQGNSA. With 4 bases removed from V and 5 bases from J, the gap between germline ends came to 11 bases. CDR3 size: 13 residues. The CDR3 DNA is TGTGCCAGCAGCTCCCAGTATTACGAGACCCAGTACTTC. Translation gives CASSSQYYETQYF.